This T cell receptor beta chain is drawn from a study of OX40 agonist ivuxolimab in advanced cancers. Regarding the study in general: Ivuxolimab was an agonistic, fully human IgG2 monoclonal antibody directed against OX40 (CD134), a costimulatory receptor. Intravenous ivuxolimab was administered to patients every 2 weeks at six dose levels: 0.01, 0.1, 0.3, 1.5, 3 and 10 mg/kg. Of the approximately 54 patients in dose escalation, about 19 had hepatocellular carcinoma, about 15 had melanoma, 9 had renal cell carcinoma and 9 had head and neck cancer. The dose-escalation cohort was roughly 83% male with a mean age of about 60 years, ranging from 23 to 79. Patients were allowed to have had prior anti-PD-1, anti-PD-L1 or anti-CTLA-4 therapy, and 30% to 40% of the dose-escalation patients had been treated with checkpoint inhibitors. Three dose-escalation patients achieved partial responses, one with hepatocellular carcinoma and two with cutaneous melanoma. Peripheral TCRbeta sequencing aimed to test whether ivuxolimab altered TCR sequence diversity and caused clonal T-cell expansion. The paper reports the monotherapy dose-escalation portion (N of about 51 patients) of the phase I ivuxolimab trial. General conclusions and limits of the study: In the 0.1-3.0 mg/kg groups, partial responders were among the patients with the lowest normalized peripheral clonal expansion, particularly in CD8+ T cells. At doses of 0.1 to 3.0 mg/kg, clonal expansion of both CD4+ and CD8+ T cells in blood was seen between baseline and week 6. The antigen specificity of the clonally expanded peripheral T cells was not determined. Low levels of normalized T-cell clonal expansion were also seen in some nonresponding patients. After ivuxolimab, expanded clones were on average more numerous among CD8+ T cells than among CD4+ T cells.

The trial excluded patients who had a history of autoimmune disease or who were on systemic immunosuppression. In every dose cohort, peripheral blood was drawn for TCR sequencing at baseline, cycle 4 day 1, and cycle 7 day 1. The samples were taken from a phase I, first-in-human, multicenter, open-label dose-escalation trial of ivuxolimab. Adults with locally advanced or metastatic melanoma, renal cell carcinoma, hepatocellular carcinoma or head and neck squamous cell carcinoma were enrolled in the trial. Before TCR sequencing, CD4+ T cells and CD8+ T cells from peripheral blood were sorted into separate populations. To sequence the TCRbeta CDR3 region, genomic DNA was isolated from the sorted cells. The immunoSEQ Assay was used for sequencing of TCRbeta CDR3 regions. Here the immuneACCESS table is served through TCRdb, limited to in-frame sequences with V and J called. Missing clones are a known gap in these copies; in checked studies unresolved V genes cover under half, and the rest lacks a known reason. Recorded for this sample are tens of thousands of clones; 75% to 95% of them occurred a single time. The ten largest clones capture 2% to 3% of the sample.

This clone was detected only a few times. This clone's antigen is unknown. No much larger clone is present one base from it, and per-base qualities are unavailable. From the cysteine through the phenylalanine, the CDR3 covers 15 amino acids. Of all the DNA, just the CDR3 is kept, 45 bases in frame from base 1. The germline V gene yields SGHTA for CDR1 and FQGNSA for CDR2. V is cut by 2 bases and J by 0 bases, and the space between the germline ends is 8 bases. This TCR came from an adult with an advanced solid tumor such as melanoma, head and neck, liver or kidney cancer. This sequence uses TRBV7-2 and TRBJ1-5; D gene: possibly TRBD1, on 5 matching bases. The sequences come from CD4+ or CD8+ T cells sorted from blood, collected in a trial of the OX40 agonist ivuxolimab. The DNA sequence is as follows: TGTGCCAGCAGCTTACTGGGGGTTAGCAATCAGCCCCAGCATTTT. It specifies CASSLLGVSNQPQHF. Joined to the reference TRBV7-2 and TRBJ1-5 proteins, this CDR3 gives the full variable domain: GAGVSQSPSNKVTEKGKDVELRCDPISGHTALYWYRQSLGQGLEFLIYFQGNSAPDKSGLPSDRFSAERTGGSVSTLTIQRTQQEDSAVYLCASSLLGVSNQPQHFGDGTRLSIL.